This T cell receptor beta chain was captured in a study of cytomegalovirus exposure and HLA in healthy donors. This clone appeared a single time. Its specificity is unknown. The data were produced by immunoSEQ multiplex PCR, yet TCRdb's version contains in-frame clones alone and is incomplete. The profile shows 100,000 to 150,000 clones, around 94% of them singletons. Study outcomes and limitations: Using the classifier, cytomegalovirus status was reportedly diagnosed with high specificity and sensitivity.

This receptor was taken from a young woman in good health and CMV-seronegative. Sequencing used PBMCs.

CDR3 bases: TGCGCCAGCAGCCAAGGCCTAACCCGGGACGAGCAGTACTTC. This gives the protein CASSQGLTRDEQYF. The rearrangement joins TRBV4-1 to TRBJ2-7; D is uncertain. The CDR3 is 14 residues long. V lost 1 base, J lost 5 bases, and 12 bases lay in between. The germline V gene encodes CDR1 MGHRA and CDR2 YSYEKL.